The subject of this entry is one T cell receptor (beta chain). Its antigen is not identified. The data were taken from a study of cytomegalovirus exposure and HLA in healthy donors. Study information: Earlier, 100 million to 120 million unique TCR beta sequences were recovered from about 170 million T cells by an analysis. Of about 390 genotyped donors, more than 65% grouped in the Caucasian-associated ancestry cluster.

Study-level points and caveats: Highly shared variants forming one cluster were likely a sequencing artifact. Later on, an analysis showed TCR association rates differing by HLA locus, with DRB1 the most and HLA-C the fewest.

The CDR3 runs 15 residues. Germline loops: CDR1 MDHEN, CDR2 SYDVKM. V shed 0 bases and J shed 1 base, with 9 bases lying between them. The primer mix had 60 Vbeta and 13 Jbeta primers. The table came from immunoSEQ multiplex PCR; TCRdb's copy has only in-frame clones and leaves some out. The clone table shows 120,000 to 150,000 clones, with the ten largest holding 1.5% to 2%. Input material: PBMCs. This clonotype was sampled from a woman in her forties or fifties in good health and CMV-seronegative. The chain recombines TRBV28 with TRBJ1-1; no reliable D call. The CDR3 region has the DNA TGTGCCAGCAGTTTATGGGAGGTCTCGAACACTGAAGCTTTCTTT. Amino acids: CASSLWEVSNTEAFF.